The clone carrying this T cell receptor (beta chain) was detected many times. Its antigen remains unknown. The sample is drawn from a study of Graves' ophthalmopathy and Graves' hyperthyroidism. At the level of the study: Peripheral blood samples were taken at initial diagnosis, before any treatment.

Being free of ophthalmopathy for 18 months of follow-up defined stable hyperthyroidism. PBMCs came from more than 8 ml of fresh peripheral blood. Deletions cut 4 bases from V and 6 bases from J, with 12 bases between. This CDR3 has 14 residues. Germline V gives CDR1 SGHAT, CDR2 FQNNGV. General study points: In blood, most expanded thyroid clonotypes above 0.001 frequency were also detected.

The study amplified TCR beta CDR3 regions using RNA transcripts. HTBI primers primed a first-round RT-PCR, and a second-round multiplex PCR followed. TCRdb re-called the multiplex PCR reads with MiXCR, one entry per CDR3 protein. This sample has some 370,000 distinct CDR3 sequences, with approximately 18% found just once. The rearrangement links TRBV11-2 to TRBJ2-2, with D possibly being TRBD2 (6 bases). The sequence derives from an adult woman with stable Graves' hyperthyroidism. Specimen: peripheral blood. The CDR3 sequence: CASSSSEGPGELFF. As DNA, the CDR3 is TGTGCCAGCAGCTCCTCGGAGGGGCCCGGGGAGCTGTTTTTT.